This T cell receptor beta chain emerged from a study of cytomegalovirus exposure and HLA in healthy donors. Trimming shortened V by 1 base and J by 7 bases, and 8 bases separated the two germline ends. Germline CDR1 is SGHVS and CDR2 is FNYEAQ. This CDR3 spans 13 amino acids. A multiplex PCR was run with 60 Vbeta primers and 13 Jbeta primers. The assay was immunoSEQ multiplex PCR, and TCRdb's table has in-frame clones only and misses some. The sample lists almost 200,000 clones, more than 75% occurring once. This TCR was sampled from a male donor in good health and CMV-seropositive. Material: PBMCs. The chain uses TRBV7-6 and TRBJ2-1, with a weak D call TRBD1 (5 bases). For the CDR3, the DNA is TGTGCCAGCAGCTTAGGACAGCCTAATGAGCAGTTCTTC. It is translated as CASSLGQPNEQFF.